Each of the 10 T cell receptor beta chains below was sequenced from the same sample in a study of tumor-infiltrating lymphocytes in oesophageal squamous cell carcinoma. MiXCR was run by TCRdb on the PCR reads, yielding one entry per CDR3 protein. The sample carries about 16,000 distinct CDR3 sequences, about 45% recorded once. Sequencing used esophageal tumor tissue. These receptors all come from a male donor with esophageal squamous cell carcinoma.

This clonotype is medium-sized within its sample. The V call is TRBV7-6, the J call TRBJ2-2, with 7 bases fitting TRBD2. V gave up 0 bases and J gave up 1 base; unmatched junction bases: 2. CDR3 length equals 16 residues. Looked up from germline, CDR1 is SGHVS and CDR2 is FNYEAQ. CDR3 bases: TGTGCCAGCAGCTTAGCGGCTAGCGGGAACACCGGGGAGCTGTTTTTT. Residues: CASSLAASGNTGELFF.

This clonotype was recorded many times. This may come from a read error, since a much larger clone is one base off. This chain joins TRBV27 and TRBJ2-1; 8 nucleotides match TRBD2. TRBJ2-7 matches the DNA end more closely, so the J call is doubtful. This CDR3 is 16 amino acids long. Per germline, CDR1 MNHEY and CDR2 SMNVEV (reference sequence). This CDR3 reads CASSYASGGKYNEQYF. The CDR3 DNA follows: TGTGCCAGCAGTTATGCAAGCGGGGGCAAATACAATGAGCAGTACTTC.

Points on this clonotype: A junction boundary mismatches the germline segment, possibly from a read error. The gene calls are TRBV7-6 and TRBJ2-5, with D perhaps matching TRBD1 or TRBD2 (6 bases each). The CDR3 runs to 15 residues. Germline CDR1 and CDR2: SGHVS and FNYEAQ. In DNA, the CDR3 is TGTGCTAGCAGCTTAAGTGGGGGGACACAAGAGACCCAGTACTTC. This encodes CASSLSGGTQETQYF. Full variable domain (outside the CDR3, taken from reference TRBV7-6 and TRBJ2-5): GAGVSQSPRYKVTKRGQDVALRCDPISGHVSLYWYRQALGQGPEFLTYFNYEAQQDKSGLPNDRFSAERPEGSISTLTIQRTEQRDSAMYRCASSLSGGTQETQYFGPGTRLLVL.

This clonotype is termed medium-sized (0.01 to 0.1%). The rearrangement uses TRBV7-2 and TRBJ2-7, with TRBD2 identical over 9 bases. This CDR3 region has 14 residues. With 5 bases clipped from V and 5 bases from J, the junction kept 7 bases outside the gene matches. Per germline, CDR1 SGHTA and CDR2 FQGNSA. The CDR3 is CASSPHSGGNEQYF. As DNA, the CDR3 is TGTGCCAGCAGCCCTCACAGCGGGGGGAACGAGCAGTACTTC. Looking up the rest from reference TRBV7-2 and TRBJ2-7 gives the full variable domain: GAGVSQSPSNKVTEKGKDVELRCDPISGHTALYWYRQSLGQGLEFLIYFQGNSAPDKSGLPSDRFSAERTGGSVSTLTIQRTQQEDSAVYLCASSPHSGGNEQYFGPGTRLTVT.

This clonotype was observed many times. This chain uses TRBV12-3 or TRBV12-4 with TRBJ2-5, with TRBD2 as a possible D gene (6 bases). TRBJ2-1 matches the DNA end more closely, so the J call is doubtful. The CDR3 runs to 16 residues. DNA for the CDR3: TGTGCCAGCAGTTTAAGAGGTCCTAGCCCGGGGAGGGAGCAGTTCTTC. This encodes CASSLRGPSPGREQFF.

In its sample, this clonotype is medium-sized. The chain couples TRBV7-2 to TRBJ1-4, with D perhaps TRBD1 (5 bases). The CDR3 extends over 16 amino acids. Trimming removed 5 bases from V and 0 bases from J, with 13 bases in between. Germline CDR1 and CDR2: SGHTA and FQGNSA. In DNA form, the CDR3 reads TGTGCCAGCAGCCCGGGACCGGATGCAACTAATGAAAAACTGTTTTTT. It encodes CASSPGPDATNEKLFF.

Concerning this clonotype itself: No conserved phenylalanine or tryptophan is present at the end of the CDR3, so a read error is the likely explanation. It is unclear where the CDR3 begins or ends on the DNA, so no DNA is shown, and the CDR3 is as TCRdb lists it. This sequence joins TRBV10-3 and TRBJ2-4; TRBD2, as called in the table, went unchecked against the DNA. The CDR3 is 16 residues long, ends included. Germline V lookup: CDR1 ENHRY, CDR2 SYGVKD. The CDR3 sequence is CAISGGTSGVNQYFGN.

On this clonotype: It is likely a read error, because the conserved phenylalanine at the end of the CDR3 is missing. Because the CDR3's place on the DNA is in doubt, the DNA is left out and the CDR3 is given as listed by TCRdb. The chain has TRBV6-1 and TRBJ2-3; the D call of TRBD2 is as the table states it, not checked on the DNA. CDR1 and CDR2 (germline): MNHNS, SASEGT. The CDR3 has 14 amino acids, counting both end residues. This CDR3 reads CASSDRTYGYTFGS.

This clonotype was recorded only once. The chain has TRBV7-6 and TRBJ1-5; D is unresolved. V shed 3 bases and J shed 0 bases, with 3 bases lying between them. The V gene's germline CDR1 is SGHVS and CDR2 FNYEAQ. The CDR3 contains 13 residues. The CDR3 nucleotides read TGTGCCAGCAGCTTTAATAGCAATCAGCCCCAGCATTTT. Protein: CASSFNSNQPQHF.

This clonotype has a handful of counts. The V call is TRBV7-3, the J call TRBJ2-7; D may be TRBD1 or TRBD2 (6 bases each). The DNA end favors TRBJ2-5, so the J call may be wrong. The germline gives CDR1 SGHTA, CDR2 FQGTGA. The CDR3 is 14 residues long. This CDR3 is CASSLSGAGETQYF. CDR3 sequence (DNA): TGTGCCAGCAGCCTGTCGGGGGCGGGGGAGACCCAGTACTTC.